This T cell receptor (beta chain) was obtained from a study of human T cells and chemical hapten exposure. This clonotype was detected many times. The library tagged individual cDNA molecules with unique molecular identifiers. In TCRdb, the RACE reads were re-called with MiXCR into one record per CDR3 protein. The sample has about 84,000 distinct CDR3 sequences, 8% to 13% seen once. Regarding time point: patch test 2, 6 weeks after DPC sensitization. Treatment of the sample: therapeutic diphenylcyclopropenone sensitization with weekly scalp DPC. CDR1 is SGHNT and CDR2 is YYREEE in the germline V gene (reference sequence). Trimming took off 1 base at V and 5 bases at J, with 3 bases between the two ends. CDR3 length: 11 amino acids.

The sequence was collected from a woman aged 45-60 years with alopecia areata. Some clones in this sample may be carry-over from other donors' samples. V and J are TRBV5-4 and TRBJ2-5; D uncertain. The sample was whole blood, taken in connection with sensitization to the hapten diphenylcyclopropenone (DPC). DNA of the CDR3: TGTGCCAGCAGCTTGAGGGAGACCCAGTACTTC. Encoded protein: CASSLRETQYF.